This T cell receptor beta chain came from a study of spatial heterogeneity in lung cancer. Looking at the study overall: Consistent detection of more beta-chain than alpha-chain sequences was observed. Averaged across combinations, each unique TCR and UMI pairing appeared more than ten times in raw reads, which were uncorrected.

This CDR3 is 14 amino acids long. Germline V lookup: CDR1 MDHEN, CDR2 SYDVKM. Trimming cost V 4 bases and J 3 bases; bases outside gene matches: 6. Time point specified: sample taken at primary tumor resection. Sequencing was performed on whole RNA extracted from tumor and nontumor lung tissue, or from frozen PBMC, and the material was left unsorted. One entry per CDR3 protein, called by TCRdb with MiXCR from the 5' RACE reads. This table has 10,000 or so distinct CDR3 sequences, 4.5% to 6.5% appearing once. The sequence was collected from a male donor with early-stage non-small cell lung cancer. The starting material was PBMCs, obtained at surgery. V gene TRBV28 combines with J gene TRBJ2-7, with TRBD1 matching over 7 bases. The CDR3: CASSSLTGLYEQYF. The CDR3 DNA reads TGTGCCAGCAGTTCCCTGACAGGGCTCTACGAGCAGTACTTC.